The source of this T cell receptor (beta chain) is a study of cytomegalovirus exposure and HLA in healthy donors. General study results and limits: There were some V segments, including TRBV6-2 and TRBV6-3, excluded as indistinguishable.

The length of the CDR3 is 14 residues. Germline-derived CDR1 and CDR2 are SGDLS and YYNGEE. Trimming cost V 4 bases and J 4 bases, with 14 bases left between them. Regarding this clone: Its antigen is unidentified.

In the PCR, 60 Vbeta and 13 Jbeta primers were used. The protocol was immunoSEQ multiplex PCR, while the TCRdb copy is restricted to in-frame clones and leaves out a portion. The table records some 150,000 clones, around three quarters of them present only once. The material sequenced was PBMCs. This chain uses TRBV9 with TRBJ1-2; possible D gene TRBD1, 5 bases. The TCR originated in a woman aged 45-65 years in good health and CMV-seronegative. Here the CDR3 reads CASSPQGNLYGYTF. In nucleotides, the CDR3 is TGTGCCAGCAGCCCCCAGGGAAACCTCTATGGCTACACCTTC.